The 25 T cell receptor beta chains given below trace back to one sample, sequenced in a study of T cell responses to AZD1222 COVID-19 vaccine (dated by TCRdb to the early 2020s). What this sample's time point label stands for: baseline before first vaccination. The library was prepared using the immunoSEQ multiplex PCR assay. TCRdb limited this immuneACCESS table to in-frame rearrangements with V and J called. A share of clones is missing; checked studies link under half to unresolved V genes, and the rest is unexplained. A total of 95,000 to 150,000 clones appear in this sample, roughly 90% of them only once. The ten largest clones take up around a tenth of the sample. Sequencing was performed on peripheral blood, taken on day 0 of AZD1222 vaccination. The receptors were sampled from an adult in good health.

The chain is built from TRBV7-8 and TRBJ2-3, with TRBD2 matching 9 bases. The junction had 9 bases not matched to a gene; V was cut back by 5 bases and J by 6 bases. The CDR3 totals 15 residues. Germline values: CDR1 SGHVS, CDR2 FQNEAQ. The CDR3 DNA follows: TGTGCCAGCAGCCCTAGCGGGGCTCCGGGGGATACGCAGTATTTT. Encoded protein: CASSPSGAPGDTQYF.

With regard to this clone: Other DNA sequences in this specimen translate into the identical CDR3. The V call is TRBV5-1, the J call TRBJ2-7, with a possible D match to TRBD1 (7 bases). This CDR3 is 14 amino acids long. Germline lookup yields CDR1 SGHRS and CDR2 YFSETQ. V was trimmed by 2 bases and J by 1 base, leaving 10 bases between them. Here the CDR3 DNA reads TGCGCCAGCAGCTTAGCAGGGGGGTCCTACGAGCAGTACTTC. The encoded protein is CASSLAGGSYEQYF. Together with reference TRBV5-1 and TRBJ2-7, the CDR3 gives the full variable domain: KAGVTQTPRYLIKTRGQQVTLSCSPISGHRSVSWYQQTPGQGLQFLFEYFSETQRNKGNFPGRFSGRQFSNSRSEMNVSTLELGDSALYLCASSLAGGSYEQYFGPGTRLTVT.

Concerning this clone itself: The junction departs from germline at one end; a sequencing error may be responsible. The chain couples TRBV2 to TRBJ1-1; D is possibly TRBD1 (5 bases). Germline V gives CDR1 SNHLY, CDR2 FYNNEI. CDR3 length: 14 residues. CDR3 in DNA: TGTGCCAGCAGGGGGGGGATAGGGAACTCTGAAGCTTTCTTT. Translated, it gives CASRGGIGNSEAFF.

The V gene is TRBV6-5, the J gene TRBJ1-1, with unresolved D. The CDR3 length is 15 residues. V lost 0 bases and J 11 bases, leaving 19 bases between the germline ends. Germline V gene lookup returns CDR1 MNHEY and CDR2 SVGAGI. The CDR3 spells CASSYSSWTALAAFF. The CDR3 nucleotides are TGTGCCAGCAGTTACTCTTCGTGGACGGCTCTGGCCGCTTTCTTT.

The chain carries TRBV14 and TRBJ2-7; D not certain. V gave up 0 bases and J gave up 5 bases, with 23 bases separating them. Germline V gives CDR1 SGHDN, CDR2 FVKESK. CDR3 length: 18 amino acids. The CDR3 region is CASSQDRRTGPSVDEQYF. The CDR3 DNA reads TGTGCCAGCAGCCAAGATAGGCGGACCGGGCCAAGTGTGGACGAGCAGTACTTC. Based on the CDR3 plus reference TRBV14 and TRBJ2-7, the full variable domain is EAGVTQFPSHSVIEKGQTVTLRCDPISGHDNLYWYRRVMGKEIKFLLHFVKESKQDESGMPNNRFLAERTGGTYSTLKVQPAELEDSGVYFCASSQDRRTGPSVDEQYFGPGTRLTVT.

The chain uses TRBV29-1 and TRBJ2-1; a weak D match, TRBD1 (6 bases). Germline V CDR1 and CDR2: SQVTM, ANQGSEA. With 8 bases removed from V and 0 bases from J, the gap between germline ends came to 14 bases. The CDR3 extends over 14 amino acids. The chain's CDR3 is CSLKTGNSYNEQFF. The CDR3 DNA reads TGCAGCTTAAAGACAGGAAACTCCTACAATGAGCAGTTCTTC.

This clone appeared many times. The V call is TRBV6-5, the J call TRBJ1-6, with TRBD1 identical over 7 bases. The ends lost 2 bases at V and 7 bases at J; junction bases unmatched: 8. This CDR3 contains 16 residues. CDR1 is MNHEY and CDR2 is SVGAGI in the germline V gene. The CDR3 DNA is TGTGCCAGCAGTTACGGGGACACAGGGGCGAATTCACCCCTCCACTTT. Protein: CASSYGDTGANSPLHF.

This clone was observed once. The gene calls are TRBV7-3 and TRBJ2-7; D gene ambiguous. V was cut by 2 bases and J by 0 bases, with 17 bases left in between. CDR1 and CDR2 (germline): SGHTA, FQGTGA. The CDR3 spans 17 residues. As DNA, the CDR3 is TGTGCCAGCAGCTTACTCGCAGCGAATACAAGCTCCTACGAGCAGTACTTC. Translating it yields CASSLLAANTSSYEQYF.

Only one count was recorded for this clone. This chain connects TRBV7-9 to TRBJ2-5; D is undetermined. V was shortened by 4 bases and J by 5 bases, with 11 bases between the two germline ends. The CDR3 extends over 13 amino acids. The V gene's germline CDR1 is SEHNR and CDR2 FQNEAQ (reference sequence). The CDR3: CASSSRGPETQYF. The CDR3 nucleotides read TGTGCCAGCAGCTCTCGCGGACCGGAGACCCAGTACTTC.

The rearrangement links TRBV7-2 to TRBJ2-3; 8 bases map to TRBD1. The CDR3 is 16 amino acids. After removal of 5 bases from V and 2 bases from J, the junction contained 9 bases not matched to a gene. Germline CDR1 is SGHTA and CDR2 is FQGNSA. The CDR3 here is CASSPGTGIFTDTQYF. CDR3 DNA sequence: TGTGCCAGCAGCCCAGGGACAGGAATATTCACAGATACGCAGTATTTT.

The sample holds one count of this clone. The chain has TRBV3-1 (or the pseudogene TRBV3-2) and TRBJ1-3; weak D call: TRBD1 (6 bases). The CDR3 contains 16 residues. Germline CDR1 LGHDT, CDR2 YNNKEL (reference sequence). V lost 2 bases, J lost 7 bases, and 18 bases lay in between. The CDR3 nucleotides are TGTGCCAGCAGCCAATCATATAGGGGGAGGAGGAACACCATATATTTT. The encoded protein is CASSQSYRGRRNTIYF.

As for this clone: The same CDR3 can be traced to other DNA sequences in this sample. The chain has TRBV19 and TRBJ1-5; weak D call: TRBD1 (6 bases). This CDR3 is built from 14 residues. Germline assignment: CDR1 LNHDA and CDR2 SQIVND (reference sequence). V dropped 3 bases and J dropped 3 bases, with 9 bases sitting between them. CDR3 region: CASSIRDTNQPQHF. Here the CDR3 DNA reads TGTGCCAGTAGTATCCGGGACACCAATCAGCCCCAGCATTTT.

There are a few counts of this clone. The rearrangement uses TRBV5-1 and TRBJ2-3, with a possible D match to TRBD1 (6 bases). The V gene lost 4 bases and the J gene lost 14 bases, with 32 bases spanning the gap. The CDR3 runs 17 residues. Germline CDR1 and CDR2: SGHRS and YFSETQ. CDR3 sequence: CASSKSAGTPKSQGWYF. The CDR3, as DNA: TGCGCCAGCAGCAAAAGCGCCGGGACACCCAAGAGTCAGGGCTGGTATTTT.

This clone was seen only a few times. The V call is TRBV3-1 (or the pseudogene TRBV3-2), the J call TRBJ1-1; unclear D gene. This CDR3 spans 16 amino acids. Deletions cut 1 base from V and 1 base from J, with 13 bases between. Looked up from germline, CDR1 is LGHDT and CDR2 is YNNKEL (reference sequence). The CDR3 sequence is CASSQGNKGTNTEAFF. The CDR3, as DNA: TGTGCCAGCAGCCAAGGTAATAAGGGAACGAACACTGAAGCTTTCTTT.

The genes are TRBV11-3 and TRBJ2-1; 10 nucleotides line up with TRBD1. The V gene's germline CDR1 is SGHNT and CDR2 YENEEA. The J segment lost 12 bases and the V segment lost 7 bases, leaving 9 bases of the junction unmatched. The CDR3 consists of 13 residues. The CDR3 here is CASTVGTGVGQFF. As DNA, the CDR3 is TGTGCCAGCACCGTCGGGACAGGGGTAGGGCAGTTCTTC.

The chain has TRBV19 and TRBJ2-1; TRBD2 agrees at 10 bases. This CDR3 contains 18 residues. Germline V gene sequence: CDR1 LNHDA, CDR2 SQIVND (reference sequence). The ends lost 0 bases at V and 5 bases at J; junction bases unmatched: 10. This CDR3 is CASSIDGSGRAYHNEQFF. CDR3 bases: TGTGCCAGTAGTATAGATGGGAGCGGGAGGGCCTATCACAATGAGCAGTTCTTC.

This clone was detected a few times. This chain joins TRBV11-2 and TRBJ1-2, with D possibly being TRBD1 (5 bases). CDR3 length: 14 amino acids. Germline assignment: CDR1 SGHAT and CDR2 FQNNGV. Trimming shortened V by 5 bases and J by 2 bases, and 12 bases separated the two germline ends. CDR3 residues: CASSTRDRNYGYTF. CDR3 nucleotide sequence: TGTGCCAGCAGCACCCGGGACCGCAACTATGGCTACACCTTC.

The rearrangement links TRBV19 to TRBJ2-2; a possible D gene is TRBD2 (7 bases). This CDR3 spans 16 amino acids. Germline CDR1 reads LNHDA; CDR2 reads SQIVND (reference sequence). The V end lost 3 bases, the J end lost 5 bases, and 16 bases lay between the germline ends. CDR3 amino acids: CASSIDGGLRTGELFF. The CDR3 DNA is TGTGCCAGTAGTATTGACGGGGGGCTGAGGACCGGGGAGCTGTTTTTT.

As for this clone: Sequence at one end of the junction differs from germline and may be a read error. The chain recombines TRBV11-3 with TRBJ1-4; D perhaps matches TRBD1 (5 bases). The CDR3 contains 15 residues. Germline V lookup: CDR1 SGHNT, CDR2 YENEEA. CDR3 loop: CASSFQGGANEKLFF. The CDR3 DNA sequence: TGTGCCAGTAGCTTTCAGGGAGGGGCTAATGAAAAACTGTTTTTT.

The J gene is TRBJ1-6, the V gene TRBV5-6, with 7 nucleotides matching TRBD1. CDR1 is SGHDT and CDR2 is YYEEEE in the germline V gene. The J segment lost 6 bases and the V segment lost 2 bases, leaving 5 bases of the junction unmatched. The CDR3 spans 15 residues. The CDR3 DNA is TGTGCCAGCAGCTTAGGGGGCAGCCCTAATTCACCCCTCCACTTT. It yields the protein CASSLGGSPNSPLHF.

This chain links TRBV2 with TRBJ2-5; possibly TRBD2 for D (6 bases). The CDR3 is made up of 15 amino acids. V dropped 4 bases and J dropped 2 bases, with 14 bases sitting between them. The V gene's germline CDR1 is SNHLY and CDR2 FYNNEI. The DNA of the CDR3 is TGTGCCAGCAGTGGCGGTGGCGGGGAACAAGAGACCCAGTACTTC. Amino acid sequence: CASSGGGGEQETQYF.

This chain connects TRBV28 to TRBJ2-2, with TRBD2 as a possible D gene (5 bases). The CDR3 is 13 amino acids. Trimming pared 6 bases from V and 7 bases from J, leaving 12 bases between. Germline CDR1 is MDHEN and CDR2 is SYDVKM. CDR3 bases: TGTGCCAGCAGGACCCGTCGGGGCGGGGAGCTGTTTTTT. It encodes CASRTRRGGELFF.

This chain connects TRBV19 to TRBJ2-1, with no clear D. Per the germline V gene, CDR1 is LNHDA and CDR2 is SQIVND (reference sequence). The V end was cut by 10 bases, the J end by 7 bases, with 17 bases between. The CDR3 runs to 13 residues. The CDR3 sequence is CATQYGGWNEQFF. The CDR3 DNA follows: TGTGCCACTCAATACGGTGGGTGGAATGAGCAGTTCTTC.

The chain couples TRBV9 to TRBJ2-5; D is perhaps TRBD2 (6 bases). The CDR3 sequence is 14 residues long. The V gene lost 0 bases and the J gene lost 3 bases, with 9 bases spanning the gap. Looked up from germline, CDR1 is SGDLS and CDR2 is YYNGEE. CDR3: CASSVDGGEETQYF. The DNA of the CDR3 is TGTGCCAGCAGCGTAGACGGAGGGGAAGAGACCCAGTACTTC.

The chain joins TRBV24-1 to TRBJ2-5; TRBD1 aligns across 11 bases. The CDR3 spans 14 residues. The V and J ends lost 7 bases and 4 bases, in that order; junction bases with no gene match: 4. The germline CDR1 and CDR2 sequences are KGHDR and SFDVKD. The CDR3 spells CATRSGTGGETQYF. The CDR3 bases are TGTGCCACCAGATCCGGGACAGGGGGAGAGACCCAGTACTTC.